One and the same sample provided the 30 T cell receptor beta chains below, sequenced in a study of shared clonotypes between healthy human individuals. The data were produced by immunoSEQ multiplex PCR, yet TCRdb's version contains in-frame clones alone and is incomplete. The data hold about half a million clones, with approximately 79% observed a single time. Sequencing input: PBMCs. The origin of the receptors is a woman aged 40-49 years in good health. Some clones in this sample may be carry-over from other donors' samples.

Concerning this clone itself: A single base separates this from a much larger clone, so it may be a read error. The gene calls are TRBV29-1 and TRBJ1-4; D unclear. Between the trimmed V and J ends, which lost 7 bases and 7 bases, there was a span of 13 bases. The germline V gene encodes CDR1 SQVTM and CDR2 ANQGSEA. The CDR3 extends over 12 amino acids. DNA of the CDR3: TGCAGCGCTGGGTGGGCGCGTGAAAAACTGTTTTTT. It is translated as CSAGWAREKLFF.

This clone was seen just once. The sample has other DNA sequences that encode this CDR3 too. The chain combines TRBV2 with TRBJ1-5; TRBD1 might be the D (6 bases). Deletions cut 6 bases from V and 3 bases from J, with 9 bases between. This CDR3 is 13 amino acids long. The germline gives CDR1 SNHLY, CDR2 FYNNEI. DNA for the CDR3: TGTGCCAGCAGGGGGGACACCAATCAGCCCCAGCATTTT. Its protein product is CASRGDTNQPQHF.

The chain couples TRBV5-4 to TRBJ2-1; possible D gene TRBD2, 6 bases. This CDR3 region has 15 residues. Trimming took 4 bases from V and 2 from J, leaving 13 bases between them. Germline CDR1 reads SGHNT; CDR2 reads YYREEE (reference sequence). CDR3 sequence: CASSQGTRPYNEQFF. DNA for the CDR3: TGTGCCAGCAGCCAAGGGACTCGCCCCTACAATGAGCAGTTCTTC.

This clone was observed once. The chain uses TRBV6-6 and TRBJ1-5, with TRBD1 matching over 9 bases. The V and J ends lost 4 bases and 6 bases, in that order; junction bases with no gene match: 4. Germline-derived CDR1 and CDR2 are MNHNY and SVGAGI (reference sequence). CDR3 size: 14 residues. CDR3 sequence: CASSSTGGSQPQHF. CDR3 DNA sequence: TGTGCCAGCAGTTCCACAGGGGGCTCTCAGCCCCAGCATTTT.

V usage is TRBV15 and J usage is TRBJ2-3, with D perhaps matching TRBD2 (5 bases). With 5 bases removed from V and 1 base from J, the gap between germline ends came to 13 bases. CDR3 length: 15 amino acids. The V gene's germline CDR1 is LNHNV and CDR2 YYDKDF (reference sequence). The CDR3 region is CATSSRAGGTDTQYF. The DNA for the CDR3 is TGTGCCACCAGCTCGAGGGCGGGCGGCACAGATACGCAGTATTTT. Variable domain in full (rest from reference TRBV15 and TRBJ2-3): DAMVIQNPRYQVTQFGKPVTLSCSQTLNHNVMYWYQQKSSQAPKLLFHYYDKDFNNEADTPDNFQSRRPNTSFCFLDIRSPGLGDTAMYLCATSSRAGGTDTQYFGPGTRLTVL.

The rearrangement uses TRBV4-1 and TRBJ2-2; the D gene is possibly TRBD1 (5 bases). From germline, CDR1 is MGHRA and CDR2 YSYEKL. Trimming left V 1 base short and J 2 bases short, with 11 bases between. The CDR3 runs to 16 residues. This CDR3 is CASSQGQRLNTGELFF. CDR3 sequence (DNA): TGCGCCAGCAGCCAAGGACAGCGTCTCAACACCGGGGAGCTGTTTTTT.

V gene TRBV5-6 combines with J gene TRBJ2-3; 8 nucleotides match TRBD2. Germline V CDR1 and CDR2: SGHDT, YYEEEE. The V segment lost 4 bases and the J segment 7 bases; nucleotides outside the gene matches: 14. The CDR3 runs 16 residues. This CDR3 is CASSRGLGGDWYTQYF. The CDR3 nucleotides read TGTGCCAGCAGCCGGGGACTAGGGGGAGATTGGTATACGCAGTATTTT.

This clone has only a few counts. The chain links TRBV4-1 to TRBJ2-7; no definite D call. V lost 0 bases, J lost 3 bases, and 15 bases lay in between. Germline V gives CDR1 MGHRA, CDR2 YSYEKL. The CDR3 extends over 16 amino acids. This chain's CDR3 is CASSQEPVSTFYEQYF. As DNA, the CDR3 is TGCGCCAGCAGCCAAGAACCCGTCAGTACCTTCTACGAGCAGTACTTC.

This clone was seen only once. The chain is built from TRBV7-2 and TRBJ2-3; TRBD2 agrees at 13 bases. The CDR3 contains 15 residues. Germline V gene data show CDR1 as SGHTA and CDR2 as FQGNSA. V dropped 2 bases and J dropped 8; count of bases not matched to a gene: 4. CDR3 residues: CASSLMGLAGFTQYF. CDR3 nucleotide sequence: TGTGCCAGCAGCTTAATGGGACTAGCGGGGTTTACGCAGTATTTT.

The chain combines TRBV6-5 with TRBJ1-2; D is ambiguous. This CDR3 is 11 amino acids long. V was cut by 2 bases and J by 2 bases, with 0 bases left in between. CDR1 MNHEY and CDR2 SVGAGI come from the germline V gene. The DNA for the CDR3 is TGTGCCAGCAGTTACAACTATGGCTACACCTTC. Translating gives CASSYNYGYTF.

This clone was seen only a few times. The J gene is TRBJ1-5, the V gene TRBV21-1. TRBV21-1 is a pseudogene locus. The CDR3 runs 10 residues. CDR3 in amino acids: CASRNQPQHF. CDR3 coding DNA: TGTGCCAGCCGCAATCAGCCCCAGCATTTT.

The V call is TRBV27, the J call TRBJ2-5, with TRBD1 as a possible D gene (5 bases). Trimming stripped 4 bases from V and 4 bases from J, with 16 bases between. The CDR3 runs to 15 residues. Germline V CDR1 and CDR2: MNHEY, SMNVEV (reference sequence). CDR3 sequence (DNA): TGTGCCAGCAGTTCAAGAACGGACATTGGAGAGACCCAGTACTTC. Encoded protein: CASSSRTDIGETQYF.

The gene calls are TRBV28 and TRBJ2-3, with 11 bases identical to TRBD2. This CDR3 is 15 amino acids long. CDR1 and CDR2 (germline): MDHEN, SYDVKM. V shed 6 bases, J shed 0 bases, and the junction held 2 bases outside the gene matches. The CDR3 DNA reads TGTGCCAGCAGCATAGCGGGAGGGAGCACAGATACGCAGTATTTT. Translated: CASSIAGGSTDTQYF.

The chain joins TRBV10-1 to TRBJ2-3, with 9 bases that match TRBD2. This CDR3 is built from 17 residues. Per the germline V gene, CDR1 is WNHNN and CDR2 is SYGVQD (reference sequence). V was clipped by 3 bases and J by 4 bases; unmatched bases: 11. The CDR3 DNA reads TGCGCCAGCAGTGACCCCCGGAGCGGGAGGAGCGCAGATACGCAGTATTTT. Translating gives CASSDPRSGRSADTQYF.

In DNA form, the CDR3 reads TGTGCCAGCAGTGGACGGACAGGGACGGACGAGCAGTACTTC. Protein sequence: CASSGRTGTDEQYF. The gene calls are TRBV25-1 and TRBJ2-7; TRBD1 matches 8 bases. This CDR3 comprises 14 residues. CDR1 is MGHDK and CDR2 is SYGVNS in the germline V gene. With 4 bases clipped from V and 5 bases from J, the junction kept 7 bases outside the gene matches.

The CDR3 nucleotides read TGTGCCAGCAGGACTGTTAGCGGGAGGACCCCCTACGAGCAGTACTTC. Translating gives CASRTVSGRTPYEQYF. This chain uses TRBV27 with TRBJ2-7, with 10 bases that match TRBD2. J gave up 2 bases and V 6 bases, and 10 bases lay outside the gene matches. Germline-derived CDR1 and CDR2 are MNHEY and SMNVEV (reference sequence). The CDR3 is 16 amino acids.

This chain joins TRBV18 and TRBJ2-5; D could derive from TRBD1 or TRBD2 (5 bases each). The J call is in doubt because the DNA end fits TRBJ2-7 better. This CDR3 is built from 15 residues. Germline V gene sequence: CDR1 KGHSH, CDR2 LQKENI. DNA for the CDR3: TGTGCCAGCTCACTAGGCGCAGGGACCGGGGACGAGCAGTACTTC. Protein product: CASSLGAGTGDEQYF.

The chain uses TRBV4-2 and TRBJ1-3, with a possible D match to TRBD1 (5 bases). Germline V CDR1 and CDR2: LGHNA, YNFKEQ. The ends were cut back, 0 bases at V and 1 base at J, with 10 bases in the middle. The CDR3 loop spans 16 amino acids. This chain's CDR3 is CASSQEIGASGNTIYF. For the CDR3, the DNA is TGTGCCAGCAGCCAAGAAATCGGGGCGTCTGGAAACACCATATATTTT.

V usage is TRBV25-1 and J usage is TRBJ2-3; weak D call: TRBD2 (6 bases). Germline V gives CDR1 MGHDK, CDR2 SYGVNS. Trimming removed 3 bases from V and 6 bases from J, with 19 bases in between. There are 16 residues in the CDR3. CDR3 DNA sequence: TGTGCCAGCAGTGAGGGGAGCGGGCTCGTTGTTGATACGCAGTATTTT. Translated: CASSEGSGLVVDTQYF.

This clone was seen more than once but under ten times. The chain combines TRBV19 with TRBJ2-7; maybe TRBD2 (6 bases). Trimming left V 9 bases short and J 2 bases short, with 14 bases between. The CDR3 contains 13 residues. Germline V CDR1 and CDR2: LNHDA, SQIVND (reference sequence). The chain's CDR3 is CASRGGGPYEQYF. CDR3 in DNA: TGTGCCAGCCGGGGAGGCGGCCCCTACGAGCAGTACTTC.

The count of this clone is one. This sample includes further DNA sequences coding for the same CDR3. The chain employs TRBV5-5 and TRBJ1-1, with D possibly TRBD1 on 6 matching bases. CDR1 and CDR2 (germline): SGHKS, YYEKEE (reference sequence). This CDR3 is 13 amino acids long. V was shortened by 1 base and J by 5 bases, with 9 bases between the two germline ends. The CDR3 DNA reads as TGTGCCAGCAGCTTGTCGACAGGAACTGAAGCTTTCTTT. Protein sequence: CASSLSTGTEAFF.

As DNA, the CDR3 is TGTGCCAGCAGCTTATTTTCAAGGGACACCAAGTACCAAGAGACCCAGTACTTC. Residues: CASSLFSRDTKYQETQYF. The V call is TRBV7-6, the J call TRBJ2-5; the D gene is possibly TRBD1 (6 bases). Germline V gene sequence: CDR1 SGHVS, CDR2 FNYEAQ. This CDR3 region has 18 residues. The germline V and J ends were trimmed by 2 bases and 0 bases, with 19 bases remaining between them. Combining the CDR3 with reference TRBV7-6 and TRBJ2-5 gives the whole variable domain GAGVSQSPRYKVTKRGQDVALRCDPISGHVSLYWYRQALGQGPEFLTYFNYEAQQDKSGLPNDRFSAERPEGSISTLTIQRTEQRDSAMYRCASSLFSRDTKYQETQYFGPGTRLLVL.

The chain carries TRBV7-9 and TRBJ2-5; 10 bases fit TRBD2. The CDR3 sequence is 15 residues long. V was clipped by 2 bases and J by 7 bases; unmatched bases: 7. In germline, CDR1 is SEHNR, CDR2 FQNEAQ (reference sequence). CDR3 sequence: CASSLSSSGRGTQYF. CDR3 nucleotides: TGTGCCAGCAGCTTAAGTTCTAGCGGGAGAGGGACCCAGTACTTC.

The chain is built from TRBV6-1 and TRBJ2-2, with TRBD1 matching 7 bases. The CDR3 covers 14 residues. Per germline, CDR1 MNHNS and CDR2 SASEGT. Trimming at V came to 11 bases and at J to 4 bases, leaving 10 bases not matched to a gene. CDR3 DNA sequence: TGTGCCGGGCAGGGACAGCGGTCCACCGGGGAGCTGTTTTTT. Translated, it gives CAGQGQRSTGELFF.

This clone was counted at least ten times. This rearrangement joins TRBV30 to TRBJ1-6; TRBD1 matches 7 bases. Germline V CDR1 and CDR2: GTSNPN, SVGIG (reference sequence). V trimming: 7 bases; J trimming: 8 bases; junction bases outside the gene matches: 14. This CDR3 is built from 15 residues. This chain's CDR3 is CASSLNRGRHSPLHF. CDR3 nucleotides: TGTGCCTCGAGCCTCAACAGGGGTAGGCATTCACCCCTCCACTTT.

For the CDR3, the DNA is TGTGCCAGCAGCTCCTACCCCAGGGGTGCTGAAGCTTTCTTT. Translation gives CASSSYPRGAEAFF. The chain employs TRBV7-2 and TRBJ1-1; a weak D match, TRBD1 (6 bases). Trimming stripped 4 bases from V and 6 bases from J, with 15 bases between. The germline V gene encodes CDR1 SGHTA and CDR2 FQGNSA. This CDR3 region has 14 residues. Supplemented by reference TRBV7-2 and TRBJ1-1, the full variable domain reads GAGVSQSPSNKVTEKGKDVELRCDPISGHTALYWYRQSLGQGLEFLIYFQGNSAPDKSGLPSDRFSAERTGGSVSTLTIQRTQQEDSAVYLCASSSYPRGAEAFFGQGTRLTVV.

This clone has just a few counts. This chain connects TRBV5-1 to TRBJ1-2; 8 positions agree with TRBD1. This CDR3 has 15 residues. CDR1 SGHRS and CDR2 YFSETQ come from the germline V gene. After removal of 5 bases from V and 3 bases from J, the junction contained 9 bases not matched to a gene. The CDR3, as DNA: TGCGCCAGCAGGATAGGGACAGGACTGGACTATGGCTACACCTTC. This codes for CASRIGTGLDYGYTF. The whole variable domain, remainder taken from reference TRBV5-1 and TRBJ1-2, is KAGVTQTPRYLIKTRGQQVTLSCSPISGHRSVSWYQQTPGQGLQFLFEYFSETQRNKGNFPGRFSGRQFSNSRSEMNVSTLELGDSALYLCASRIGTGLDYGYTFGSGTRLTVV.

The rearrangement links TRBV19 to TRBJ2-6; a possible D gene is TRBD1 (5 bases). The germline CDR1 and CDR2 sequences are LNHDA and SQIVND (reference sequence). The length of the CDR3 is 14 residues. Trimming removed 4 bases at V and 4 bases at J, with 8 bases between. CDR3 in DNA: TGTGCCAGTAGTAGACAGTCGGGGGCCAACGTCCTGACTTTC. This gives the protein CASSRQSGANVLTF.

The V and J genes are TRBV2 and TRBJ2-5; the match to TRBD1 covers 10 bases. The CDR3 has 13 residues. V lost 10 bases to trimming and J lost 4 bases; unmatched junction nucleotides: 6. Germline CDR1 SNHLY, CDR2 FYNNEI. CDR3 DNA sequence: TGTGCCACAAATGGGGACAGGGGAGAGACCCAGTACTTC. This gives the protein CATNGDRGETQYF.

The J gene is TRBJ1-1, the V gene TRBV10-1; 8 bases agree with TRBD1. Germline V lookup: CDR1 WNHNN, CDR2 SYGVQD (reference sequence). This CDR3 is 12 amino acids long. The junction had 0 bases not matched to a gene; V was cut back by 2 bases and J by 7 bases. The CDR3 loop is CASSEGQGEAFF. The CDR3 DNA reads TGCGCCAGCAGTGAGGGACAGGGTGAAGCTTTCTTT.